The TCR beta chain under discussion was sequenced for a study of a mutant IDH1 vaccine in newly diagnosed glioma. Study overall: A roughly 62% male, about 40% female split and a mean age of around 37 years characterized treated patients. Patients were pretreated with radiotherapy, temozolomide, or both, mostly both. Study-level findings and limits: The authors found pseudoprogression apparently unrelated to changes in top peripheral T cell clonotypes.

The germline gives CDR1 GTSNPN, CDR2 SVGIG (reference sequence). The CDR3 has 14 amino acids. With 5 bases removed from V and 8 bases from J, the gap between germline ends came to 21 bases. Data came from immunoSEQ multiplex PCR; TCRdb stores just in-frame clones and leaves some out. The profile covers about 25,000 clones, with 60% to 80% appearing a single time and approximately 9.5% taken by the ten largest. Concerning this clone: The antigen remains undetermined.

The time point was: week 11, during vaccination. In every dose of vaccine, 300 ug of mutant IDH1 20-mer peptide was given alongside topical imiquimod. The sequencing here drew on PBMCs, taken from a glioma patient whose treatment included an IDH1 peptide vaccine. The J gene is TRBJ1-2, the V gene TRBV30, with D possibly being TRBD1 (5 bases). This receptor was identified in a young woman with glioma. This CDR3 is CAWRLPGNERGYTF. CDR3 in DNA: TGTGCCTGGCGACTGCCAGGGAACGAGCGGGGCTACACCTTC.